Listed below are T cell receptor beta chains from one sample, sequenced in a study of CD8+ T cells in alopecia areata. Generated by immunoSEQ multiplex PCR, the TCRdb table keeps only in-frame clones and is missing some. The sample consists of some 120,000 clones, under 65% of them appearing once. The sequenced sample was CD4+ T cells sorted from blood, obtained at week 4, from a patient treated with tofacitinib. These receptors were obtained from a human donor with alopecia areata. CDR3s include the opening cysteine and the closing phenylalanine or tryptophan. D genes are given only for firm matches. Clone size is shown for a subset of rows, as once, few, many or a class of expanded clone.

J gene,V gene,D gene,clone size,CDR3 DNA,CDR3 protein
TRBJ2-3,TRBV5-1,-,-,TGCGCCAGCAGCTTGACTATCCTGGGAACAGATACGCAGTATTTT,CASSLTILGTDTQYF
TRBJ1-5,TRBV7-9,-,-,TGTGCCAGCAGCTTAGCGATAGGGGGTCATGGGCCCCAGCATTTT,CASSLAIGGHGPQHF
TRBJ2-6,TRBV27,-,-,TGTGCCAGCAGTAGACAGGACCGCCGAGGCGTCCTGACTTTC,CASSRQDRRGVLTF
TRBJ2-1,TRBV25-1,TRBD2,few,TGTGCCAGCAATGTAGCGGGAGTCTACAATGAGCAGTTCTTC,CASNVAGVYNEQFF
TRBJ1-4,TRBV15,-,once,TGTGCCACCAGCAGAGAAGGGGAAAAACTGTTTTTT,CATSREGEKLFF
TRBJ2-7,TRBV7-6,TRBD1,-,TGTGCCAGCAGCTCCGGGACAGGAACCTACGAGCAGTACTTC,CASSSGTGTYEQYF
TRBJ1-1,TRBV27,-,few,TGTGCCAGCAGCCCTCGCCGAGGGGTAGTGAACACTGAAGCTTTCTTT,CASSPRRGVVNTEAFF
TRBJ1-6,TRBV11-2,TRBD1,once,TGTGCCAGCAGCTTAGATCCAGGGGGAAATTCACCCCTCCACTTT,CASSLDPGGNSPLHF
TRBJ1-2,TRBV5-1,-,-,TGCGCCAGCAGCTTGGCGTCGGAACAGGGACATGGCTACACCTTC,CASSLASEQGHGYTF
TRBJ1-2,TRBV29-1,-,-,TGCAGCGTTGCTCAGGGCTATGGCTACACCTTC,CSVAQGYGYTF
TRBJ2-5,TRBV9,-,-,TGTGCCAGCAGCGTAGGTGGAGAGACCCAGTACTTC,CASSVGGETQYF
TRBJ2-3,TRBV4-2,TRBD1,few,TGTGCCAGCAGCCGAGGACAGGGGAGCACAGATACGCAGTATTTT,CASSRGQGSTDTQYF
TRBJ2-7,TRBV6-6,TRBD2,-,TGTGCCAGCAGTTACGTAGTTAGCGGGAGGGCCTACGAGCAGTACTTC,CASSYVVSGRAYEQYF
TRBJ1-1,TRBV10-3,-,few,TGTGCCATCAGTGATATTGCCCGGACAGTGAACACTGAAGCTTTCTTT,CAISDIARTVNTEAFF
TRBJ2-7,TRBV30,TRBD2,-,TGTGCCTGGAGTAAGTCTAGCGGGAGAGACGAGCAGTACTTC,CAWSKSSGRDEQYF
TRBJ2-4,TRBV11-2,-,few,TGTGCCAGCAGCTTATATGAGTGGAAAAACATTCAGTACTTC,CASSLYEWKNIQYF
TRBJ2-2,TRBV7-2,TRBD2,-,TGTGCCAGCAGCACGGGACTAGGGGACACCGGGGAGCTGTTTTTT,CASSTGLGDTGELFF
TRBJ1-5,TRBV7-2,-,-,TGTGCCAGCAGCTTAGGAGGGAGCGGCAATCAGCCCCAGCATTTT,CASSLGGSGNQPQHF
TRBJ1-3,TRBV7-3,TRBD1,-,TGTGCCAGCAGCTTGACAGGGTTCGGAAACACCATATATTTT,CASSLTGFGNTIYF
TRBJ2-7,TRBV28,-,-,TGTGCCAGCAGTAGGACAGATAGAACCTACGAGCAGTACTTC,CASSRTDRTYEQYF
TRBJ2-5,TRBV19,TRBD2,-,TGTGCCAGTAAAAGGACGGGACTAGCGGAAAAAGAGACCCAGTACTTC,CASKRTGLAEKETQYF
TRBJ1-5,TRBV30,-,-,TGTGCCTGGAGTGTACAGGGAAATCAGCCCCAGCATTTT,CAWSVQGNQPQHF
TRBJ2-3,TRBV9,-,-,TGTGCCAGCAGCGTAGAGGTAGCAGATACGCAGTATTTT,CASSVEVADTQYF
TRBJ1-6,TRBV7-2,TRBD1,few,TGTGCCAGCAGCTCACGAGAGACAGGGTTTAATTCACCCCTCCACTTT,CASSSRETGFNSPLHF
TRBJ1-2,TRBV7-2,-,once,TGTGCCAGCAGCTTAGGACAGCTCTATGGCTACACCTTC,CASSLGQLYGYTF
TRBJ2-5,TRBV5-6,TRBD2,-,TGTGCCAGCAGCCTCACTAGCGGGGATCAAGAGACCCAGTACTTC,CASSLTSGDQETQYF
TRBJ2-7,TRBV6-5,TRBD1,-,TGTGCCAGCAGTTTCAAGACAGGGTTGCACGAGCAGTACTTC,CASSFKTGLHEQYF
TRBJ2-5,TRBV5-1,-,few,TGCGCCAGCAGCTTCTCTATAAGCACGGGGCAAGAGACCCAGTACTTC,CASSFSISTGQETQYF
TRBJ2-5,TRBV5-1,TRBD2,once,TGCGCCAGCAGCCTAGGACTAGCAGGAGGCGGTGAGACCCAGTACTTC,CASSLGLAGGGETQYF
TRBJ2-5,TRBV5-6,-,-,TGTGCCAGCAGTTTCACCGGGACCGAAGAGACCCAGTACTTC,CASSFTGTEETQYF
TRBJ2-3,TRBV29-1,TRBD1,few,TGCAGCGTTACAGGGGTCCCCTCAGATACGCAGTATTTT,CSVTGVPSDTQYF
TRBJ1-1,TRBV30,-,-,TGTGCCTGGAGCATGAACACTGAAGCTTTCTTT,CAWSMNTEAFF
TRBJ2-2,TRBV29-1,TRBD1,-,TGCAGCGTCGCACTGGGACAGGGAAACACCGGGGAGCTGTTTTTT,CSVALGQGNTGELFF
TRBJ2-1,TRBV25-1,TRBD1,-,TGTGCCAGCACCGACAGGGGCTACAATGAGCAGTTCTTC,CASTDRGYNEQFF
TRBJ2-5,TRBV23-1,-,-,TGCGCCAGCAGTCAATCTGGCGGCAAGCGAGAGACCCAGTACTTC,CASSQSGGKRETQYF
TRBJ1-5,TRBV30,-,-,TGTGCCTGGAGTCTCCAGGGAGGCAATCAGCCCCAGCATTTT,CAWSLQGGNQPQHF
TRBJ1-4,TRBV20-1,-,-,TGCAGTGCTAGCCTTAATGAAAAACTGTTTTTT,CSASLNEKLFF
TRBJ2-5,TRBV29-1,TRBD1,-,TGCAGCGCTGACAGGGGGAGAGAGACCCAGTACTTC,CSADRGRETQYF
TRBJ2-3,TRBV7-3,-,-,TGTGCCAGCAGCTTAACTAGCGGTCGCACAGATACGCAGTATTTT,CASSLTSGRTDTQYF
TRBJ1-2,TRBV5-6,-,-,TGTGCCAGCAGCTGGATGTATGGCTACACCTTC,CASSWMYGYTF
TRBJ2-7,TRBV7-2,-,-,TGTGCCAGCAGCACGTATACGAACTACGAGCAGTACTTC,CASSTYTNYEQYF
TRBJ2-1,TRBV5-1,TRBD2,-,TGCGCCAGCAGCCCAGGGGGGGGACTAGCCAGCAATGAGCAGTTCTTC,CASSPGGGLASNEQFF
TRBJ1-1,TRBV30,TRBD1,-,TGTGCCTGGAGTGCCGGGACAGGGGTAGGCACTGAAGCTTTCTTT,CAWSAGTGVGTEAFF
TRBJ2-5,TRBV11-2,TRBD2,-,TGTGCCAGCAAGGAACTAGCGGGGGATCTCCAAGAGACCCAGTACTTC,CASKELAGDLQETQYF
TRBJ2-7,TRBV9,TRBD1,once,TGTGCCAGCAGCGTCCAACCGGGACAGGGCTTCGAGCAGTACTTC,CASSVQPGQGFEQYF
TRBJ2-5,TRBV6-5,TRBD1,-,TGTGCCAGCAGTTATAGACAGGGCCCCCAAGAGACCCAGTACTTC,CASSYRQGPQETQYF
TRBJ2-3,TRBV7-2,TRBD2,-,TGTGCCAGCAGCCAAGGAGTAAGAGCGGGGGGCACAGATACGCAGTATTTT,CASSQGVRAGGTDTQYF
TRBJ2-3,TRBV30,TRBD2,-,TGTGCCTGGAGTGTCCCTAGCGGGATGGCAGATACGCAGTATTTT,CAWSVPSGMADTQYF
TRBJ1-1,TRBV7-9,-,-,TGTGCCAGCAGCTTAGCGGAGGGAGAGGCTTTCTTT,CASSLAEGEAFF
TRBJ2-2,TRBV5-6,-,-,TGTGCCAGCAGCTTGACCGGGTCGAACACCGGGGAGCTGTTTTTT,CASSLTGSNTGELFF
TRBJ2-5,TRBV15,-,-,TGTGCCACCAGCCCGCCGGGGGTTCAAGAGACCCAGTACTTC,CATSPPGVQETQYF
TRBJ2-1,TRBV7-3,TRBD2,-,TGTGCCAGCAGCTTAGCGGGGGGAAATGAGCAGTTCTTC,CASSLAGGNEQFF
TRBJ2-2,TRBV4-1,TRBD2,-,TGCGCCAGCAGCCAAATGCCTTGGACTAGCGGGGGGATCAACACCGGGGAGCTGTTTTTT,CASSQMPWTSGGINTGELFF
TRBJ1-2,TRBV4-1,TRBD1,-,TGCGCCAGCAGGCAGAGAACAGGGGACGGCTACACCTTC,CASRQRTGDGYTF
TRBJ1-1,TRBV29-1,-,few,TGCAGCGTTGAGGGAAGACGGTTGAACACTGAAGCTTTCTTT,CSVEGRRLNTEAFF
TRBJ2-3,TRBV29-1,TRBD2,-,TGCAGCGTAGGACAGACTAGCGGAGGGGCAGATACGCAGTATTTT,CSVGQTSGGADTQYF
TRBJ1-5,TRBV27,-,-,TGTGCCAGCAGTTTGGTGGGCAATCAGCCCCAGCATTTT,CASSLVGNQPQHF